Each of the 28 T cell receptor beta chains below was sequenced from the same sample in a study of blood T cell repertoires in COVID-19. Method: immunoSEQ multiplex PCR; TCRdb's copy keeps in-frame clones and lacks some. The table lists roughly 88,000 clones, around 85% of them singletons. Sequenced sample: peripheral blood. The source is a woman aged 60-75 years with COVID-19, enrolled during active disease.

The CDR3 sequence is CASRDRQGNYEQYF. DNA of the CDR3: TGTGCCAGCAGGGATCGACAGGGAAATTACGAGCAGTACTTC. This chain links TRBV7-8 with TRBJ2-7; 7 nucleotides align to TRBD1. CDR1 is SGHVS, CDR2 FQNEAQ, per germline. This CDR3 is built from 14 residues. The V segment lost 6 bases and the J segment 4 bases; nucleotides outside the gene matches: 9.

The chain couples TRBV28 to TRBJ1-1; 8 bases agree with TRBD1. CDR1 is MDHEN and CDR2 is SYDVKM in the germline V gene. V shed 2 bases and J 5 bases; nucleotides not matched to a gene: 4. CDR3 length equals 14 residues. CDR3 DNA: TGTGCCAGCAGTTTAGGACAGGGAGGAACTGAAGCTTTCTTT. It yields the protein CASSLGQGGTEAFF.

The V gene is TRBV14, the J gene TRBJ1-1; D is uncertain. The CDR3 covers 13 residues. Trimming left V 4 bases short and J 2 bases short, with 8 bases between. CDR1 is SGHDN, CDR2 FVKESK, per germline. Here the CDR3 reads CASSPSLNTEAFF. The CDR3 DNA follows: TGTGCCAGCAGCCCTTCTTTAAACACTGAAGCTTTCTTT.

This chain uses TRBV28 with TRBJ1-2; 8 nucleotides line up with TRBD1. J gave up 5 bases and V 6 bases, and 8 bases lay outside the gene matches. Germline V gene data show CDR1 as MDHEN and CDR2 as SYDVKM. CDR3 length equals 14 residues. CDR3 sequence (DNA): TGTGCCAGCAGCCGGGGACAGGTCAGGTATGGCTACACCTTC. Translating gives CASSRGQVRYGYTF.

The CDR3 DNA reads as TGTGCCAGCAGTTATAGCCCCCCGGGTGGTGGCTACACCTTC. Protein product: CASSYSPPGGGYTF. This chain uses TRBV6-2 or TRBV6-3 with TRBJ1-2, with no clear D. Germline loops: CDR1 MNHEY, CDR2 SVGEGT. V was cut by 3 bases and J by 7 bases, with 15 bases left in between. CDR3 length: 14 amino acids.

The chain combines TRBV11-3 with TRBJ2-3; tentatively, D is TRBD1 (6 bases). V was cut by 3 bases and J by 6 bases, with 13 bases left in between. Looked up from germline, CDR1 is SGHNT and CDR2 is YENEEA. This CDR3 region has 14 residues. The CDR3 bases are TGTGCCAGCAGCTTGGGGGCGGCTGTCGATACGCAGTATTTT. Amino acids: CASSLGAAVDTQYF.

The CDR3: CASRIRDSTEAFF. CDR3 in DNA: TGTGCCAGCAGGATCCGGGACAGCACTGAAGCTTTCTTT. The V and J genes are TRBV6-5 and TRBJ1-1, with TRBD1 matching over 7 bases. The CDR3 has 13 residues. Germline V lookup: CDR1 MNHEY, CDR2 SVGAGI. V lost 6 bases to trimming and J lost 4 bases; unmatched junction nucleotides: 5.

The V and J genes are TRBV28 and TRBJ2-1; a weak D match, TRBD1 (5 bases). The CDR3 contains 14 residues. The V end lost 6 bases, the J end lost 1 base, and 10 bases lay between the germline ends. From germline, CDR1 is MDHEN and CDR2 SYDVKM. The DNA of the CDR3 is TGTGCCAGCAGGCCCGCAGGGTCCTACAATGAGCAGTTCTTC. It codes for CASRPAGSYNEQFF.

V usage is TRBV7-2 and J usage is TRBJ2-7; D is perhaps TRBD1 (5 bases). The V end lost 1 base, the J end lost 9 bases, and 10 bases lay between the germline ends. The V gene's germline CDR1 is SGHTA and CDR2 FQGNSA. The CDR3 loop spans 12 amino acids. As DNA, the CDR3 is TGTGCCAGCAGCTTAGTTGTTGGGGCGCAGTACTTC. Residues: CASSLVVGAQYF. Filled out from reference TRBV7-2 and TRBJ2-7, the complete variable domain reads GAGVSQSPSNKVTEKGKDVELRCDPISGHTALYWYRQSLGQGLEFLIYFQGNSAPDKSGLPSDRFSAERTGGSVSTLTIQRTQQEDSAVYLCASSLVVGAQYFGPGTRLTVT.

This chain uses TRBV9 with TRBJ1-3, with D hard to call. There are 15 residues in the CDR3. Germline loops: CDR1 SGDLS, CDR2 YYNGEE. The V end was cut by 3 bases, the J end by 2 bases, with 12 bases between. CDR3 nucleotides: TGTGCCAGCAGCGGCCGGACTTTGACTGGAAACACCATATATTTT. Protein: CASSGRTLTGNTIYF. The full variable domain, rest sourced from reference TRBV9 and TRBJ1-3, is DSGVTQTPKHLITATGQRVTLRCSPRSGDLSVYWYQQSLDQGLQFLIQYYNGEERAKGNILERFSAQQFPDLHSELNLSSLELGDSALYFCASSGRTLTGNTIYFGEGSWLTVV.

This clone has a single count. CDR3 sequence reads: CASSTGQGDTQYF. The CDR3 DNA reads as TGTGCCAGCAGCACCGGACAGGGGGATACGCAGTATTTT. The gene calls are TRBV7-8 and TRBJ2-3; TRBD1 matches 9 bases. Germline trimming cut 5 bases from V and 6 bases from J; bases unmatched to any gene: 3. The CDR3 length is 13 residues. The germline gives CDR1 SGHVS, CDR2 FQNEAQ.

The chain recombines TRBV10-3 with TRBJ1-1; D ambiguous. Germline CDR1 ENHRY, CDR2 SYGVKD. The CDR3 totals 13 residues. Deletions cut 8 bases from V and 1 base from J, with 11 bases between. The CDR3 is CAIERTRNTEAFF. The CDR3 coding sequence is TGTGCCATCGAGCGGACGAGGAACACTGAAGCTTTCTTT.

Remarks on this clone: Different DNA sequences within this sample yield the same CDR3. V usage is TRBV30 and J usage is TRBJ2-2, with D perhaps matching TRBD2 (5 bases). V gave up 3 bases and J gave up 4 bases, with 6 bases separating them. The CDR3 has 12 amino acids. Germline CDR1 GTSNPN, CDR2 SVGIG (reference sequence). CDR3 sequence reads: CAWRGSTGELFF. The CDR3, as DNA: TGTGCCTGGAGAGGGAGCACCGGGGAGCTGTTTTTT.

V and J are TRBV27 and TRBJ2-5, with 8 bases that match TRBD1. The CDR3 has 16 amino acids. V was clipped by 5 bases and J by 2 bases; unmatched bases: 10. Germline V gives CDR1 MNHEY, CDR2 SMNVEV (reference sequence). CDR3 loop: CASSPRGPNWQETQYF. CDR3 nucleotides: TGTGCCAGCAGTCCCAGGGGGCCGAACTGGCAAGAGACCCAGTACTTC.

This chain links TRBV15 with TRBJ2-7, with 7 bases fitting TRBD1. The CDR3 is 15 residues long. Germline V CDR1 and CDR2: LNHNV, YYDKDF (reference sequence). With V trimmed by 1 base and J by 5 bases, 8 bases remained unmatched. The CDR3, as DNA: TGTGCCACCAGCAGAGCCGCGACAGGGAGAAACGAGCAGTACTTC. It is translated as CATSRAATGRNEQYF.

The rearrangement links TRBV28 to TRBJ1-4; D is uncertain. This CDR3 spans 12 amino acids. Germline V gene sequence: CDR1 MDHEN, CDR2 SYDVKM. Trimming cost V 10 bases and J 4 bases, with 10 bases left between them. The CDR3 DNA reads TGTGCCACACGAGAGTATAATGAAAAACTGTTTTTT. Protein sequence: CATREYNEKLFF.

The rearrangement uses TRBV7-9 and TRBJ2-5, with D possibly matching TRBD2 (6 bases). Germline V gives CDR1 SEHNR, CDR2 FQNEAQ (reference sequence). V lost 1 base and J lost 10, with 13 bases in between. CDR3 size: 13 residues. The CDR3 nucleotides read TGTGCCAGCAGCTTAGAACGCATCGGGGGCCAGTACTTC. Amino acids: CASSLERIGGQYF.

The chain links TRBV6-2 or TRBV6-3 to TRBJ2-7, with 10 bases aligning to TRBD1. Trimming cost V 6 bases and J 4 bases; bases outside gene matches: 6. The germline V gene has CDR1 MNHEY and CDR2 SVGEGT. The CDR3 has 14 amino acids. CDR3 residues: CASSPGQGRYEQYF. CDR3 nucleotide sequence: TGTGCCAGCAGCCCGGGACAGGGGAGGTACGAGCAGTACTTC.

The chain recombines TRBV9 with TRBJ2-5; 7 bases map to TRBD2. Germline CDR1 and CDR2: SGDLS and YYNGEE. The CDR3 has 15 amino acids. With 4 bases clipped from V and 4 bases from J, the junction kept 10 bases outside the gene matches. The CDR3 sequence: CASSSTAGVGETQYF. CDR3 coding DNA: TGTGCCAGCAGCTCTACGGCGGGGGTGGGAGAGACCCAGTACTTC.

The J gene is TRBJ1-2, the V gene TRBV6-6, with D perhaps TRBD1 (5 bases). This CDR3 is 15 amino acids long. Trimming stripped 7 bases from V and 6 bases from J, with 21 bases between. Germline assignment: CDR1 MNHNY and CDR2 SVGAGI (reference sequence). The CDR3 DNA reads as TGTGCCAGCACTAAGGGTCTCCATTTCAGGGATGGCTACACCTTC. Translated: CASTKGLHFRDGYTF.

This chain joins TRBV7-9 and TRBJ2-3; 10 bases are shared with TRBD2. CDR3 length equals 16 residues. Germline assignment: CDR1 SEHNR and CDR2 FQNEAQ (reference sequence). J was trimmed by 2 bases and V by 4 bases; bases with no gene match: 6. DNA of the CDR3: TGTGCCAGCAGCTCAACCCTAGCGGGGGTCACAGATACGCAGTATTTT. Its protein is CASSSTLAGVTDTQYF.

The V and J genes are TRBV24-1 and TRBJ2-5; the D gene is possibly TRBD1 (6 bases). V was pared by 4 bases and J by 9 bases, with 26 bases between. The germline V gene has CDR1 KGHDR and CDR2 SFDVKD. The length of the CDR3 is 17 residues. As DNA, the CDR3 is TGTGCCACCAGTGACGCCGCCGGGACACGAAGCGCCGTTTCCCAGTACTTC. It specifies CATSDAAGTRSAVSQYF.

The chain couples TRBV6-5 to TRBJ1-4, with 9 bases identical to TRBD1. CDR1 and CDR2 from the germline V gene are MNHEY and SVGAGI. CDR3 length: 14 amino acids. V was pared by 6 bases and J by 8 bases, with 7 bases of the junction left unmatched. The CDR3: CASSQTGGREKLFF. The CDR3 coding sequence is TGTGCCAGCAGCCAGACAGGGGGTCGAGAAAAACTGTTTTTT.

The chain employs TRBV18 and TRBJ1-4; D is unclear. The CDR3 contains 16 residues. Germline V gene data show CDR1 as KGHSH and CDR2 as LQKENI. The V end lost 2 bases, the J end lost 0 bases, and 10 bases lay between the germline ends. CDR3 sequence: CASSPGGVSTNEKLFF. The CDR3 DNA reads TGTGCCAGCTCACCAGGCGGGGTTTCAACTAATGAAAAACTGTTTTTT.

The V and J genes are TRBV7-8 and TRBJ2-5; D unresolved. V lost 5 bases, J lost 2 bases, and 12 bases lay in between. The CDR3 is 14 amino acids. Germline V lookup: CDR1 SGHVS, CDR2 FQNEAQ. In nucleotides, the CDR3 is TGTGCCAGCAGCATATTTGCCGGGCAAGAGACCCAGTACTTC. Translated: CASSIFAGQETQYF.

The J gene is TRBJ1-4, the V gene TRBV29-1; the D is unclear. V was trimmed by 4 bases and J by 0 bases, leaving 9 bases between them. The CDR3 loop spans 14 amino acids. Germline V gene sequence: CDR1 SQVTM, CDR2 ANQGSEA. The CDR3 nucleotides are TGCAGCGTTGGGGGAGGCGCAACTAATGAAAAACTGTTTTTT. This sequence encodes CSVGGGATNEKLFF.

This sequence joins TRBV19 and TRBJ2-1, with TRBD2 matching over 10 bases. This CDR3 spans 15 amino acids. Germline loops: CDR1 LNHDA, CDR2 SQIVND (reference sequence). With 4 bases clipped from V and 8 bases from J, the junction kept 8 bases outside the gene matches. The CDR3 spells CASSTSGGAHDEQFF. The CDR3 DNA follows: TGTGCCAGTAGTACAAGCGGGGGGGCCCACGATGAGCAGTTCTTC.

J is TRBJ1-5 and V is TRBV28, with D perhaps matching TRBD1 (5 bases). Germline V gene lookup returns CDR1 MDHEN and CDR2 SYDVKM. The CDR3 loop spans 11 amino acids. V gave up 5 bases and J gave up 7 bases, with 6 bases separating them. The CDR3 region has the DNA TGTGCCAGCAGTCAGGGCCAGCCCCAGCATTTT. Amino acid sequence: CASSQGQPQHF.